The next 3 T cell receptor beta chains were all read from a single sample in a study of T cells expressing NK-cell markers. TCRdb reanalyzed the 5' RACE reads and collapses them to one entry per CDR3 protein, without DNA. Its listing shows some 150,000 distinct CDR3 sequences. The sequencing sample was made of blood T cells: a sorted CD56 or NKG2C T cell subset, CD4+ or CD8+ T cells, or bulk PBMC T cells (not recorded which). The receptors derive from a woman between 45 and 65 years old in good health.

The V and J genes are TRBV5-1 and TRBJ2-7. The CDR3 runs to 15 residues. Germline loops: CDR1 SGHRS, CDR2 YFSETQ. The CDR3 sequence: CASSLAEGPAYEQYF.

This chain connects TRBV6-2 or TRBV6-3 to TRBJ1-1. CDR1 and CDR2 (germline): MNHEY, SVGEGT. This CDR3 has 13 residues. This CDR3 is CASSATSNTEAFF.

V usage is TRBV28 and J usage is TRBJ2-1; TCRdb picks TRBD1, but there is no DNA to check that call. Germline values: CDR1 MDHEN, CDR2 SYDVKM. The CDR3 length is 16 residues. The CDR3: CASSPSGGRTYNEQFF.